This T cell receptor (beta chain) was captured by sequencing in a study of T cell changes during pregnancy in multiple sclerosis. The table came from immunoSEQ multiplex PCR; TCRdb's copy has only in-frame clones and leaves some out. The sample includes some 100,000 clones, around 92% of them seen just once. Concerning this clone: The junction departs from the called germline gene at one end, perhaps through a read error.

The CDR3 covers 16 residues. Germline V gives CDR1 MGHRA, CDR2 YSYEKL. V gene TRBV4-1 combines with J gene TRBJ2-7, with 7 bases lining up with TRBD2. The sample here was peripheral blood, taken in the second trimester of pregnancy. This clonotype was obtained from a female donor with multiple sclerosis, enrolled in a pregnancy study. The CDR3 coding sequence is TGCGCCAGCAGCCCCCTCCCCGCGGGAGCGTCCTTCGAGCAGTACTTC. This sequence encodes CASSPLPAGASFEQYF.